Listed here is a single TCR beta chain. The antigen is unknown. V lost 5 bases to trimming and J lost 1 base, with 17 bases between them. The CDR3 consists of 16 residues. CDR1 and CDR2 from the germline V gene are SGHVS and FQNEAQ. The assay was immunoSEQ multiplex PCR, and TCRdb's table has in-frame clones only and misses some. Here the sample spans about 140,000 clones, around 88% being singletons. This entry is derived from a study of T cell responses to AZD1222 COVID-19 vaccine. Study results and limitations: Vaccine-associated CD4 TCRs ranged over spike, dominating at 160-218 and 743-854. Clonal diversity was possibly underestimated, and white British individuals and females predominated among donors.

The sample consisted of peripheral blood, taken on day 0 of AZD1222 vaccination. The receptor comes from an adult in good health. The gene calls are TRBV7-8 and TRBJ1-1, with D possibly matching TRBD1 (6 bases). The CDR3 nucleotides read TGTGCCAGCAGCCAGGGCGGTACAGGGAGGAACACTGAAGCTTTCTTT. Residues: CASSQGGTGRNTEAFF. The variable domain in full, with the rest retrieved from reference TRBV7-8 and TRBJ1-1, is GAGVSQSPRYKVAKRGQDVALRCDPISGHVSLFWYQQALGQGPEFLTYFQNEAQLDKSGLPSDRFFAERPEGSVSTLKIQRTQQEDSAVYLCASSQGGTGRNTEAFFGQGTRLTVV.